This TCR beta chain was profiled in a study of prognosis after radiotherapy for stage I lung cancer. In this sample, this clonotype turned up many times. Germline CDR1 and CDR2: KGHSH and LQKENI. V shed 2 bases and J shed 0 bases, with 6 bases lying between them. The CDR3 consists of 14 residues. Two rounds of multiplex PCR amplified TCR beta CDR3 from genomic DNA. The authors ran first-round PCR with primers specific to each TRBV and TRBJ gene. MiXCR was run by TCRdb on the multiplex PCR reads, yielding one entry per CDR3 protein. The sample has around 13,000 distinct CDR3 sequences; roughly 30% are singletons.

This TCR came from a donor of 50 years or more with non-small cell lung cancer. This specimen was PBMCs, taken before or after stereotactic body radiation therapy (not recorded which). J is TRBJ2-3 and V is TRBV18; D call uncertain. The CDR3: CASSPSSSTDTQYF. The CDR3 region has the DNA TGTGCCAGCTCACCAAGTTCAAGCACAGATACGCAGTATTTT.